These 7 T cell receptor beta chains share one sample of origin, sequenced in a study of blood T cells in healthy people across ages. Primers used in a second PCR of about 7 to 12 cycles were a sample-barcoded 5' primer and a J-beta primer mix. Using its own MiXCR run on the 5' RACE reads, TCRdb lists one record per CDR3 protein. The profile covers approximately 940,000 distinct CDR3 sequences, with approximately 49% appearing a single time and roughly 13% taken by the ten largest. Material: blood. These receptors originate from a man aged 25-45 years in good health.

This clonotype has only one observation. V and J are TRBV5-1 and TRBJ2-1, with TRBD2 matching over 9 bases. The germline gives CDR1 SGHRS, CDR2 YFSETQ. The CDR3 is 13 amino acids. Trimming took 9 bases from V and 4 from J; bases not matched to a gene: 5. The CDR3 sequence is CATRTSEYNEQFF. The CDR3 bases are TGCGCCACCCGGACTAGCGAATACAATGAGCAGTTCTTC.

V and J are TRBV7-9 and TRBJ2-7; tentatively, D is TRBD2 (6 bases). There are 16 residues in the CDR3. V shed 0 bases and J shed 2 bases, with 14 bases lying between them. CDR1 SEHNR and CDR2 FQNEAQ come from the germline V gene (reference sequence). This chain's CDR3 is CASSLAGGSKTYEQYF. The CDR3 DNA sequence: TGTGCCAGCAGCTTAGCTGGGGGGTCAAAGACCTACGAGCAGTACTTC. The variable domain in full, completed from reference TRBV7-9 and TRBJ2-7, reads DTGVSQNPRHKITKRGQNVTFRCDPISEHNRLYWYRQTLGQGPEFLTYFQNEAQLEKSRLLSDRFSAERPKGSFSTLEIQRTEQGDSAMYLCASSLAGGSKTYEQYFGPGTRLTVT.

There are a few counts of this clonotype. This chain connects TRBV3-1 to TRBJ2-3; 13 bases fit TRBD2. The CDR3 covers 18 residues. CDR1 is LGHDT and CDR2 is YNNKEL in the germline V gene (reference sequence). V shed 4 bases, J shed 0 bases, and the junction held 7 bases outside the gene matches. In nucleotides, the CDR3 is TGTGCCAGCAGCCCCGTCCGGGGACTAGCGGGAAGCACAGATACGCAGTATTTT. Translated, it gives CASSPVRGLAGSTDTQYF.

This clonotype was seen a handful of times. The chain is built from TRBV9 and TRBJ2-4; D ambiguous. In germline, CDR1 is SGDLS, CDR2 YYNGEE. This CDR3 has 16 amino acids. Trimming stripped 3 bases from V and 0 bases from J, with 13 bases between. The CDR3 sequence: CASSDSRHLAKNIQYF. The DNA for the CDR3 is TGTGCCAGCAGCGACTCCCGTCACCTAGCCAAAAACATTCAGTACTTC.

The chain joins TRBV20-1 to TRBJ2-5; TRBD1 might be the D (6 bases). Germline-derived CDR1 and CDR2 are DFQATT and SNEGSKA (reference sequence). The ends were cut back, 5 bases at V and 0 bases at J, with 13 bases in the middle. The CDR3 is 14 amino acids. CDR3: CSAPGTYNQETQYF. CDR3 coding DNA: TGCAGTGCTCCAGGGACATACAACCAAGAGACCCAGTACTTC.

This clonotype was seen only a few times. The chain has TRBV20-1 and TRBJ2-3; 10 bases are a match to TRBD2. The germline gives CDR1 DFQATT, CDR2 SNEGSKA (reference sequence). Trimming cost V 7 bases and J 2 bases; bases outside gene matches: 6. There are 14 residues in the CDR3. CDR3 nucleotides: TGCAGTGGTGAAAGCGGGGGGGTCACAGATACGCAGTATTTT. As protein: CSGESGGVTDTQYF.

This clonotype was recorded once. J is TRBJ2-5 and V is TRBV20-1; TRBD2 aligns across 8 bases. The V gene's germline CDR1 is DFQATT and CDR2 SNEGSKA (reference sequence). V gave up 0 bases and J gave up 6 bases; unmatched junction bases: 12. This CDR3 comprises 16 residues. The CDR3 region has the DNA TGCAGTGCTAGAGATCCCACTAGCGGACATAGGAAGACCCAGTACTTC. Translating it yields CSARDPTSGHRKTQYF.